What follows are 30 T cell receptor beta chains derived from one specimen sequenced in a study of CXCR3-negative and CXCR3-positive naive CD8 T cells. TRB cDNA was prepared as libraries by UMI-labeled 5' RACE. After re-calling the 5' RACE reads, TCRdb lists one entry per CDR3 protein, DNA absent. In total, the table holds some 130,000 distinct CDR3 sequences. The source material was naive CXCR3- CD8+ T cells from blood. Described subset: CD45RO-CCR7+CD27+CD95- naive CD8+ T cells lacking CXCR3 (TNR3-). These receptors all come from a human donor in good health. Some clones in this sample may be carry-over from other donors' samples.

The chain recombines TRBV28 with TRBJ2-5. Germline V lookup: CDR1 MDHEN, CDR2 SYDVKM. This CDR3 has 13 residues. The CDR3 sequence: CASSLRIQETQYF.

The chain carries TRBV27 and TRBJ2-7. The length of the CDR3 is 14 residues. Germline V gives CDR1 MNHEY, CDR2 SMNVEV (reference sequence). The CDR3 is CASSYYLSSYEQYF.

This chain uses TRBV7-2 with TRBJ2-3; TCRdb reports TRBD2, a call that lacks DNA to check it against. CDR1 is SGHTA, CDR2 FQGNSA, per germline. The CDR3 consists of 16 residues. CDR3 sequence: CASSLVLAGPSDTQYF.

The chain's CDR3 is CASSLGRDFYGYTF. This chain links TRBV7-8 with TRBJ1-2. From germline, CDR1 is SGHVS and CDR2 FQNEAQ. CDR3 length: 14 amino acids.

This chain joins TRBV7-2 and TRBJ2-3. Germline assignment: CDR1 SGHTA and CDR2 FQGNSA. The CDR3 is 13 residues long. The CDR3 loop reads CASHKASTDTQYF. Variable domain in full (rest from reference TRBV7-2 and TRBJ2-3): GAGVSQSPSNKVTEKGKDVELRCDPISGHTALYWYRQSLGQGLEFLIYFQGNSAPDKSGLPSDRFSAERTGGSVSTLTIQRTQQEDSAVYLCASHKASTDTQYFGPGTRLTVL.

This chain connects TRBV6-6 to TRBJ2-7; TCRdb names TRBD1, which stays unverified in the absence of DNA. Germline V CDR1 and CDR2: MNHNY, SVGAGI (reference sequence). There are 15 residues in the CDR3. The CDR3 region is CASSYSIGGTREQYF.

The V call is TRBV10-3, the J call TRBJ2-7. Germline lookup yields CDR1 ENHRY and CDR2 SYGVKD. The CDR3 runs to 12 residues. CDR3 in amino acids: CAISVAGNEQYF.

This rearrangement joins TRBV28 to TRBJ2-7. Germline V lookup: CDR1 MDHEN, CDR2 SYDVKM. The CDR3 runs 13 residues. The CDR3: CASSLTEVYEQYF.

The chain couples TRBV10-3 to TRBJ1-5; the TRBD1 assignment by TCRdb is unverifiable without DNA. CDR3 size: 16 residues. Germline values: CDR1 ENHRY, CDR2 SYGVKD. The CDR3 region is CAISESLDSLNQPQHF.

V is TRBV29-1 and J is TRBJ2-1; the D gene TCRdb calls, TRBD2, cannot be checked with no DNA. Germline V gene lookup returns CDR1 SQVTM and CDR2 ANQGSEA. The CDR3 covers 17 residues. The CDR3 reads CSVEDVRSGGTYNEQFF.

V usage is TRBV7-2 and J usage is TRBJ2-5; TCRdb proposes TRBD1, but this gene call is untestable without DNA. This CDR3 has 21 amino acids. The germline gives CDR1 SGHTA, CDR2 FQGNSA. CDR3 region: CASSLYGSPIYRGAGLETQYF.

CDR3 residues: CASSLQSTDTQYF. The chain employs TRBV12-3 or TRBV12-4 and TRBJ2-3. The CDR3 has 13 amino acids.

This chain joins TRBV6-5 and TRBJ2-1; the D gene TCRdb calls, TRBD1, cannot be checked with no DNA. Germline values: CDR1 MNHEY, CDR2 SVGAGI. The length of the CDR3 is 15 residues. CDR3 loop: CASSYSGTGDYGQFF.

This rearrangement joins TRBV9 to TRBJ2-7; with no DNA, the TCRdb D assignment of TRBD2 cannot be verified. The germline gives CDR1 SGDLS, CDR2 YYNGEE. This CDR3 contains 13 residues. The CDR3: CASSRGLPHEQYF.

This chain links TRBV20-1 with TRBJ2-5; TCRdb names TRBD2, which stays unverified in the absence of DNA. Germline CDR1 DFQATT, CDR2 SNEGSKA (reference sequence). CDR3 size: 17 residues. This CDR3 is CSAKGLADRFLQETQYF.

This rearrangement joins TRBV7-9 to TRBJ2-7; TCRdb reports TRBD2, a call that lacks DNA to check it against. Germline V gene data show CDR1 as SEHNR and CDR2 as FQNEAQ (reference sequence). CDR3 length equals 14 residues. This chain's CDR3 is CASEGSAGVREQYF.

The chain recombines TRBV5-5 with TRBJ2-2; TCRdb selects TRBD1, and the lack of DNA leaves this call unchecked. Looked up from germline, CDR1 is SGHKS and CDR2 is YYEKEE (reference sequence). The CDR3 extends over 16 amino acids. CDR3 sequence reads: CASSRDRVLGAGELFF.

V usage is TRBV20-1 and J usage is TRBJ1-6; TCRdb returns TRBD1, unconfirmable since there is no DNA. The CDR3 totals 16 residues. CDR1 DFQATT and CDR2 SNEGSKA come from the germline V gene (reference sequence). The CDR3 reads CSARDRGTETNSPLHF.

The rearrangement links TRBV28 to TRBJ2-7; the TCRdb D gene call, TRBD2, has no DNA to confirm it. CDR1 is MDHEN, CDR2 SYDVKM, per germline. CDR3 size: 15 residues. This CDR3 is CASSLPGLAGDEQYF. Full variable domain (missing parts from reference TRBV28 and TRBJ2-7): DVKVTQSSRYLVKRTGEKVFLECVQDMDHENMFWYRQDPGLGLRLIYFSYDVKMKEKGDIPEGYSVSREKKERFSLILESASTNQTSMYLCASSLPGLAGDEQYFGPGTRLTVT.

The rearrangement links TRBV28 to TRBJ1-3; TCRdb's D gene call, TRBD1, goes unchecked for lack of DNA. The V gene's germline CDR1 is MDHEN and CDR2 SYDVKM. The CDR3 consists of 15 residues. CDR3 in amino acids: CASSLSPGAGNTIYF.

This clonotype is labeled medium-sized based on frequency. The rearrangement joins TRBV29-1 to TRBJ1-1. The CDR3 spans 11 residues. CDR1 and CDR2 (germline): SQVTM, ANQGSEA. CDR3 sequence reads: CSVEGGTEAFF.

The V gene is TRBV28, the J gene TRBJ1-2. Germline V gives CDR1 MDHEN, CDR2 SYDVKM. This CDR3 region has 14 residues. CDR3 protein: CASSSGPSFYGYTF.

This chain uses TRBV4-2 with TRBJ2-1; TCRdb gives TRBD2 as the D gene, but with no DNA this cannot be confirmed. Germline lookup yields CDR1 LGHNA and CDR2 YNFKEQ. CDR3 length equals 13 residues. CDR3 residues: CASSHTSGNEQFF.

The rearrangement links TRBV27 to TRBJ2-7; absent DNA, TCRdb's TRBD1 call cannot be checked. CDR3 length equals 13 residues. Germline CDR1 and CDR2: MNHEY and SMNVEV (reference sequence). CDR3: CASSLGPPSEQYF.

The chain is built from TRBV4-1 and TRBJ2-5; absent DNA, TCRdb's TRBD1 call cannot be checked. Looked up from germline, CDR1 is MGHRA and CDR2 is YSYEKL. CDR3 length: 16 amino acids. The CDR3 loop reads CASSLPGQDLQETQYF.

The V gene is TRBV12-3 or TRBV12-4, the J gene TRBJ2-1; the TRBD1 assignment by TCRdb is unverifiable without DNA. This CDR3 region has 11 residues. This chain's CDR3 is CASTGGNEQFF.

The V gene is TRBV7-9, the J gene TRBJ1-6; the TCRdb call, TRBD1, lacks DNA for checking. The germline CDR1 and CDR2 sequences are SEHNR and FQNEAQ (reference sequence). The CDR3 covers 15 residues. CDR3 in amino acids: CASRDDRGQNSPLHF.

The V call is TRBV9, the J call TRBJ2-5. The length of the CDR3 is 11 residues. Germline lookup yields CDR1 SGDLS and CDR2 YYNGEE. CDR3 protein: CASSGGETQYF.

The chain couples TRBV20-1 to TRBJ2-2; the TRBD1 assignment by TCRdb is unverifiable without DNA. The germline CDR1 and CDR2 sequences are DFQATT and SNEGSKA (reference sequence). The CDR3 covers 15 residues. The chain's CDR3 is CSAPRTGSLTGELFF.

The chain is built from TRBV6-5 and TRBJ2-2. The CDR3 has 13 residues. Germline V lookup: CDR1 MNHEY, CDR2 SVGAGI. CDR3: CASSYSRVGELFF.